The present T cell receptor beta chain was sequenced within a study of T cell repertoires in cytomegalovirus infection (dated by TCRdb to the late 2010s). Describing the broader study: Donor HLA type was relevant to the analysis, because carriage of CMV infection together with the matching HLA type was indicated by public TCR beta signatures. General conclusions and limits of the study: Carriers of CMV infection plus the relevant HLA type were discriminated by the cumulative frequency of public TCR beta family members in the study cohort and in an independent 352-donor cohort. The ex vivo response was dominated by HLA-C-restricted CMV-specific TCR beta clonotypes, which also provided the single most frequent clonotype in two of eight donors.

The germline V gene encodes CDR1 SGHAT and CDR2 FQNNGV. V is cut by 5 bases and J by 6 bases, and the space between the germline ends is 9 bases. The cysteine opens and the phenylalanine closes a CDR3 of 12 amino acids. CDR3 DNA only is kept here, 36 bases in frame from base 1. About this clonotype: Which antigen it targets is not known. It has no much larger one-base neighbor in the sample; base qualities were not kept.

Sequenced on an Illumina HiSeq 1500. Using fastp at Q25 and MiXCR, TCRdb reprocessed the public reads and kept productive beta chains. Every entry covers one CDR3 protein and lists the most common genes and DNA from its rows. In this sample the table shows 100,000 to 150,000 distinct CDR3 sequences, more than 20% of which occur a single time. 34% of the sample is held by the ten biggest clonotypes. This chain is built from TRBV11-2 and TRBJ2-3, with the D assignment possibly TRBD1 or TRBD2, given 5 matching bases for each. This TCR came from a human donor in good health (CMV status not recorded). Some clones in this sample may be carry-over from other donors' samples. Sequences were obtained from PBMCs, sequenced either directly or after in vitro stimulation (not recorded which). The CDR3 reads as follows: CASSPGRDTQYF. In nucleotides, the sequence is TGTGCCAGCAGCCCGGGGCGGGATACGCAGTATTTT.